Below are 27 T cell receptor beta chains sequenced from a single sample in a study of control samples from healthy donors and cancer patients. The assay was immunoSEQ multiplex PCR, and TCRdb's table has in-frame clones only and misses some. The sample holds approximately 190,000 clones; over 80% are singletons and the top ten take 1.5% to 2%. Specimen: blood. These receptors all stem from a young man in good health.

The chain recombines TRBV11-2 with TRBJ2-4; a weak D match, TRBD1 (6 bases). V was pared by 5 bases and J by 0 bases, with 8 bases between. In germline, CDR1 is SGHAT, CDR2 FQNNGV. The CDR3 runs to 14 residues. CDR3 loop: CASSPGVAKNIQYF. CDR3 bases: TGTGCCAGCAGCCCAGGGGTAGCCAAAAACATTCAGTACTTC.

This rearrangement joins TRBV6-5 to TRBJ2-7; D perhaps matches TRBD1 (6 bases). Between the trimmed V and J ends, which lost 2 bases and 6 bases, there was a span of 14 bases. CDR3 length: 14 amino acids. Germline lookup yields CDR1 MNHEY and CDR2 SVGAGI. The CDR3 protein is CASSYGNRASEQYF. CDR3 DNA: TGTGCCAGCAGTTACGGAAACAGGGCGAGCGAGCAGTACTTC.

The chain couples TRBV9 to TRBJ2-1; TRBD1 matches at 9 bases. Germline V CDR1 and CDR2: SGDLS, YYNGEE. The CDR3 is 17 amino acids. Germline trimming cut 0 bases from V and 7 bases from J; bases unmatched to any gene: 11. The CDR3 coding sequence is TGTGCCAGCAGCGTAGGGCGGGGGACAGGGACCCCGAATGAGCAGTTCTTC. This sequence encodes CASSVGRGTGTPNEQFF.

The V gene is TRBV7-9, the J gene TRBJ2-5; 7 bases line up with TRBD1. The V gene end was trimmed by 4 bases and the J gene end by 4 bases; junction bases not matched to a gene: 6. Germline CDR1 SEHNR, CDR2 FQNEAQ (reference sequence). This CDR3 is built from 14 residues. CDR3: CASSSDRVTETQYF. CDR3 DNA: TGTGCCAGCAGCTCCGACAGGGTGACAGAGACCCAGTACTTC.

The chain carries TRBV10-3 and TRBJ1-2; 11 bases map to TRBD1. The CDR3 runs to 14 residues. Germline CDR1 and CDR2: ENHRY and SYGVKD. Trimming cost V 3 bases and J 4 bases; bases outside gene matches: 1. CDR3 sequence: CAISEGTGGYGYTF. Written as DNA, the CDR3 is TGTGCCATCAGTGAAGGGACAGGGGGCTATGGCTACACCTTC.

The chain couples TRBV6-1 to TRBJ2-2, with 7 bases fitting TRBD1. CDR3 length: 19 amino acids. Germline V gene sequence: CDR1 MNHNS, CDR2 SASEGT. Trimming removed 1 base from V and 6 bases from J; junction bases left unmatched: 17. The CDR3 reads CASSEGQGLFQPGAGELFF. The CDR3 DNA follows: TGTGCCAGCAGTGAAGGACAGGGTTTATTCCAACCAGGTGCCGGGGAGCTGTTTTTT.

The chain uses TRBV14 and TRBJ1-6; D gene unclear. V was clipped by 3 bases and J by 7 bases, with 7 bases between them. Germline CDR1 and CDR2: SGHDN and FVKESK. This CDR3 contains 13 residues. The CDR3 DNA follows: TGTGCCAGCAGCCAGTACTGGAATTCACCCCTCCACTTT. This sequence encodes CASSQYWNSPLHF.

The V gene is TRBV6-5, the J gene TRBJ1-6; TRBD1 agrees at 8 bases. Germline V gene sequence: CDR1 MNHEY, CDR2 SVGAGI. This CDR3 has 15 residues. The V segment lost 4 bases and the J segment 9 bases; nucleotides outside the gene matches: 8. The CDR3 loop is CASSSGQGFRSPLHF. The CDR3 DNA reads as TGTGCCAGCAGTTCAGGACAGGGCTTTCGTTCACCCCTCCACTTT.

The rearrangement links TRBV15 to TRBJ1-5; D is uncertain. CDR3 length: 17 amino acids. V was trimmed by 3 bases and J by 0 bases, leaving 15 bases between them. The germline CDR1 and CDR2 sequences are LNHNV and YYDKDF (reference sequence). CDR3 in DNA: TGTGCCACCAGCAGCGCGGCAGGAACCTATAGCAATCAGCCCCAGCATTTT. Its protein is CATSSAAGTYSNQPQHF. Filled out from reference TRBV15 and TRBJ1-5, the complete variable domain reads DAMVIQNPRYQVTQFGKPVTLSCSQTLNHNVMYWYQQKSSQAPKLLFHYYDKDFNNEADTPDNFQSRRPNTSFCFLDIRSPGLGDTAMYLCATSSAAGTYSNQPQHFGDGTRLSIL.

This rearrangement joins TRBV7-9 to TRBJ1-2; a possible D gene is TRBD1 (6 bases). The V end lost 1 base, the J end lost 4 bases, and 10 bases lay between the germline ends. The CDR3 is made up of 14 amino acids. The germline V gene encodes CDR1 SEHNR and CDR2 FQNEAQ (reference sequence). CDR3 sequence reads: CASSLGDILYGYTF. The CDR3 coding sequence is TGTGCCAGCAGCTTAGGGGACATCCTCTATGGCTACACCTTC.

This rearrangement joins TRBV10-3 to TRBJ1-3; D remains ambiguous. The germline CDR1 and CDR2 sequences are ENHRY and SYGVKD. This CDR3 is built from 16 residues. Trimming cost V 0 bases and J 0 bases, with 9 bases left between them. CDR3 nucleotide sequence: TGTGCCATCAGTGAGTCGGGCAGAGCCTCTGGAAACACCATATATTTT. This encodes CAISESGRASGNTIYF.

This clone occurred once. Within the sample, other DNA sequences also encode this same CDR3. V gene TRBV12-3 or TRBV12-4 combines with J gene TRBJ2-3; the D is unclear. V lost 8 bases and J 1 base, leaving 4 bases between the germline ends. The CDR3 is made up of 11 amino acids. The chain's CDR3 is CASGRTDTQYF. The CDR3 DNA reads TGTGCCAGCGGCCGCACAGATACGCAGTATTTT.

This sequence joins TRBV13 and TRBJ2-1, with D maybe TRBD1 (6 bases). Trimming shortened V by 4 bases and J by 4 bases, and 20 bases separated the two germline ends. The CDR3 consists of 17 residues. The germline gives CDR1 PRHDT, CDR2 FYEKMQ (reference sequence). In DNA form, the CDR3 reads TGTGCCAGCAGCTCGACATCAGGGGCCGATGGGTACAATGAGCAGTTCTTC. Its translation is CASSSTSGADGYNEQFF.

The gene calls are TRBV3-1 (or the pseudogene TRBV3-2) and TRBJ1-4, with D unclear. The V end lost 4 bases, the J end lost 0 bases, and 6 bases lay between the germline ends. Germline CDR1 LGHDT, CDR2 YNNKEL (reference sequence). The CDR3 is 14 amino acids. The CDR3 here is CASSPPATNEKLFF. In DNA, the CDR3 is TGTGCCAGCAGCCCCCCAGCAACTAATGAAAAACTGTTTTTT.

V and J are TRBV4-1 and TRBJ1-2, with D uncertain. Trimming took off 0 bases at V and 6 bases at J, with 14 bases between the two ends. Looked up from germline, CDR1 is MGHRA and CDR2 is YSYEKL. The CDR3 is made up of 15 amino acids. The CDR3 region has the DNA TGCGCCAGCAGCCAAGATCCCCAGTTTAGGAATGGCTACACCTTC. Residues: CASSQDPQFRNGYTF.

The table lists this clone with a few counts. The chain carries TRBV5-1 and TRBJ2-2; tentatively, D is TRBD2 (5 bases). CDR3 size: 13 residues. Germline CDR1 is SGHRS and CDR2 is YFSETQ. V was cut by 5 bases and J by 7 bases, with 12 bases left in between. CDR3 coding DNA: TGCGCCAGCAGGGAGGAGCTGATCGGGGAGCTGTTTTTT. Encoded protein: CASREELIGELFF.

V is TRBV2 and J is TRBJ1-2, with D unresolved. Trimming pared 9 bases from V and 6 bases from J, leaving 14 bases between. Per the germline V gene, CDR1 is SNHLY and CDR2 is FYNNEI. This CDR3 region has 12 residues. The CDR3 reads CARNQKANGYTF. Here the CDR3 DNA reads TGTGCCAGAAATCAGAAGGCCAATGGCTACACCTTC.

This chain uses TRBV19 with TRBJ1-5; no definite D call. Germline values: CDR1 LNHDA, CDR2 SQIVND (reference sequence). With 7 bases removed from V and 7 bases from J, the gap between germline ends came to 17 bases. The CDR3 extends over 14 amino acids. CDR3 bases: TGTGCCAGTAAACCAGGTCAGCTGGGCCAGCCCCAGCATTTT. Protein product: CASKPGQLGQPQHF.

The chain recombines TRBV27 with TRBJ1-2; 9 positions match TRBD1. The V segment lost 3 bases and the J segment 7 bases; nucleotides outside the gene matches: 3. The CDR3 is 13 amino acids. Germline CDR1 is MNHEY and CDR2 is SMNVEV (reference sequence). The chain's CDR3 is CASSFDRGGGYTF. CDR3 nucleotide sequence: TGTGCCAGCAGTTTCGACAGGGGGGGTGGCTACACCTTC.

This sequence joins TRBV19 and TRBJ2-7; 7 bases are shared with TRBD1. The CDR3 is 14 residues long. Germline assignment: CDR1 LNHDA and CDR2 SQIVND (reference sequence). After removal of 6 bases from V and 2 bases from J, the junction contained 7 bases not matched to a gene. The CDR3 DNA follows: TGTGCCAGTAGCGGGACAGCGAACGCCTACGAGCAGTACTTC. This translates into CASSGTANAYEQYF.

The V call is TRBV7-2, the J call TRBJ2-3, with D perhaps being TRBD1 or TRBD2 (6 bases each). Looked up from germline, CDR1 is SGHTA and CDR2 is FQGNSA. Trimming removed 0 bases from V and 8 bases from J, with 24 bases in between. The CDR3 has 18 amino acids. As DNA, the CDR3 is TGTGCCAGCAGCTTAGCGGCCGGCCAAGGGGGGCCTATGGGTACGCAGTATTTT. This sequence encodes CASSLAAGQGGPMGTQYF. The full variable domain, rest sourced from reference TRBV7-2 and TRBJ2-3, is GAGVSQSPSNKVTEKGKDVELRCDPISGHTALYWYRQSLGQGLEFLIYFQGNSAPDKSGLPSDRFSAERTGGSVSTLTIQRTQQEDSAVYLCASSLAAGQGGPMGTQYFGPGTRLTVL.

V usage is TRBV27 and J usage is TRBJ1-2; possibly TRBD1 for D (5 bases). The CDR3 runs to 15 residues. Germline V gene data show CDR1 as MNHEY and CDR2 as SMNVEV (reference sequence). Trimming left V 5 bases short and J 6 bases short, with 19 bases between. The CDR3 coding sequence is TGTGCCAGCAGTCCCAGTTTAGGGGATTGGAATGGCTACACCTTC. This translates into CASSPSLGDWNGYTF.

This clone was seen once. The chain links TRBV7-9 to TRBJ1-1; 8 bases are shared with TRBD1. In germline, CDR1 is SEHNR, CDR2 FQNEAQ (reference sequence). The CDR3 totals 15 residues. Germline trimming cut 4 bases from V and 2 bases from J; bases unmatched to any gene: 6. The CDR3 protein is CASSSRTGINTEAFF. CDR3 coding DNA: TGTGCCAGCAGCTCCAGGACAGGGATAAACACTGAAGCTTTCTTT.

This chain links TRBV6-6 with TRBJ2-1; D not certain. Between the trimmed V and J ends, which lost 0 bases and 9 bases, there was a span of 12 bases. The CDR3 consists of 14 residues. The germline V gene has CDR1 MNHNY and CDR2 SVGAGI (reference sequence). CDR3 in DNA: TGTGCCAGCAGTTACTCGAACGGGCCCGGTGAGCAGTTCTTC. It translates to CASSYSNGPGEQFF.

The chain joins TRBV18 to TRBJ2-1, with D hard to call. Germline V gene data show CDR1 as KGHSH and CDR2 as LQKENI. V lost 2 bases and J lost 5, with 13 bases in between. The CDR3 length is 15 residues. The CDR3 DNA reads TGTGCCAGCTCACCAGAGGCGCAGCTAGACAATGAGCAGTTCTTC. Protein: CASSPEAQLDNEQFF.

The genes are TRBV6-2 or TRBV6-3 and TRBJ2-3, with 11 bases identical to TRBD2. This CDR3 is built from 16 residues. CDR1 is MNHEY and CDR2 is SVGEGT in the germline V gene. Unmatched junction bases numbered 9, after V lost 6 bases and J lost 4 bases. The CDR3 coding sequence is TGTGCCAGCAGCATGACTAGCGGGGAGGGGTCAGATACGCAGTATTTT. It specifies CASSMTSGEGSDTQYF.

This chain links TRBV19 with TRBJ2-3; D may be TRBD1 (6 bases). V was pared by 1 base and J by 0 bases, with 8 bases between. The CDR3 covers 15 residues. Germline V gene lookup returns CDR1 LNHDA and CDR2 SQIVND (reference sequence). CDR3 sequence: CASSIGTVSTDTQYF. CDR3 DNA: TGTGCCAGTAGTATAGGGACAGTGAGCACAGATACGCAGTATTTT. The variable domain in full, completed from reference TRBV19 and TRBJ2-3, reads DGGITQSPKYLFRKEGQNVTLSCEQNLNHDAMYWYRQDPGQGLRLIYYSQIVNDFQKGDIAEGYSVSREKKESFPLTVTSAQKNPTAFYLCASSIGTVSTDTQYFGPGTRLTVL.